The next 13 T cell receptor beta chains were all read from a single sample in a study of T-cell reconstitution after alpha-beta-depleted transplantation in children. It was with unique molecular identifiers that the TCRbeta library was prepared. TCRdb independently ran MiXCR on the PCR reads; one entry per CDR3 protein. The sample yields about 130,000 distinct CDR3 sequences, about a tenth seen once. Material: PBMCs, mostly from graft donor cells, obtained 180 days after TCRalphabeta/CD19-depleted stem cell transplant. The receptors stem from a girl under two years old who had a stem cell transplant for combined immunodeficiency, so the T cells may come from the graft donor.

In DNA, the CDR3 is TGCGCCAGCAGCTTGTTCCAGGGAGATACTGAAGCTTTCTTT. Its translation: CASSLFQGDTEAFF. V gene TRBV5-1 combines with J gene TRBJ1-1, with a possible D match to TRBD1 (5 bases). The CDR3 runs 14 residues. Trimming took 1 base from V and 5 from J, leaving 12 bases between them. Germline CDR1 SGHRS, CDR2 YFSETQ.

The V gene is TRBV29-1, the J gene TRBJ2-1; 8 nucleotides line up with TRBD1. Germline values: CDR1 SQVTM, CDR2 ANQGSEA. The CDR3 totals 19 residues. The J segment lost 2 bases and the V segment lost 6 bases, leaving 21 bases of the junction unmatched. CDR3 in amino acids: CSVAAQGALARLAYNEQFF. The CDR3 nucleotides are TGCAGCGTCGCGGCCCAGGGGGCCCTAGCCCGCCTTGCCTACAATGAGCAGTTCTTC.

V and J are TRBV29-1 and TRBJ1-2; TRBD1 is a possible D gene (6 bases). This CDR3 has 12 amino acids. The germline CDR1 and CDR2 sequences are SQVTM and ANQGSEA. Trimming took 7 bases from V and 4 from J, leaving 13 bases between them. CDR3 sequence reads: CSDQQGTYGYTF. The CDR3 bases are TGCAGCGACCAACAGGGTACCTATGGCTACACCTTC.

This clonotype appeared a few times. The chain links TRBV5-1 to TRBJ2-6; a possible D gene is TRBD1 (6 bases). CDR1 and CDR2 from the germline V gene are SGHRS and YFSETQ. CDR3 length equals 18 residues. Between the trimmed V and J ends, which lost 0 bases and 1 base, there was a span of 14 bases. CDR3 coding DNA: TGCGCCAGCAGCTTGGCCGCGAAAGGGGGTTCTGGGGCCAACGTCCTGACTTTC. As protein: CASSLAAKGGSGANVLTF.

The V and J genes are TRBV21-1 and TRBJ2-7; the tabulated D call, TRBD1, remains unverified against the DNA. TRBV21-1 is noted as a pseudogene. The CDR3 spans 14 residues. The CDR3 DNA reads TGTGCCAGCGTTTCTACAGGGGACGGCTACGAGCAGTACTTC. The encoded protein is CASVSTGDGYEQYF.

About this clonotype: A much bigger clone sits one base away, suggesting this may be a read error. The V call is TRBV5-6, the J call TRBJ2-1; 8 bases agree with TRBD1. CDR1 and CDR2 from the germline V gene are SGHDT and YYEEEE. V gave up 3 bases and J gave up 2 bases; unmatched junction bases: 1. CDR3 length: 14 residues. Here the CDR3 DNA reads TGTGCCAGCAGCTCGACAGGGGCCTACAATGAGCAGTTCTTC. This gives the protein CASSSTGAYNEQFF.

This clonotype was detected only a few times. The chain couples TRBV13 to TRBJ2-5, with D tentatively TRBD1 (6 bases). Germline CDR1 reads PRHDT; CDR2 reads FYEKMQ (reference sequence). CDR3 length: 15 residues. Deletions cut 2 bases from V and 5 bases from J, with 15 bases between. CDR3 bases: TGTGCCAGCAGCTTAACAGGGCCCTCCAGGGAGACCCAGTACTTC. The encoded protein is CASSLTGPSRETQYF.

The sample holds a few counts of this clonotype. The rearrangement uses TRBV10-3 and TRBJ2-1; 14 bases align to TRBD2. Germline values: CDR1 ENHRY, CDR2 SYGVKD. The CDR3 sequence is 17 residues long. V was pared by 6 bases and J by 1 base, with 5 bases of the junction left unmatched. The CDR3, as DNA: TGTGCCATCAGGCCGGGACTAGCGGGAGTGTCCTACAATGAGCAGTTCTTC. It translates to CAIRPGLAGVSYNEQFF.

This clonotype was detected a few times. The gene calls are TRBV12-3 or TRBV12-4 and TRBJ2-1; D perhaps matches TRBD2 (5 bases). The CDR3 extends over 17 amino acids. Deletions cut 6 bases from V and 8 bases from J, with 26 bases between. CDR3 loop: CASSPRPGKAVQYEQFF. As DNA, the CDR3 is TGTGCCAGCAGCCCGCGTCCCGGGAAGGCGGTACAATATGAGCAGTTCTTC.

This chain connects TRBV11-2 to TRBJ2-7; 11 nucleotides line up with TRBD2. V was clipped by 4 bases and J by 3 bases; unmatched bases: 5. CDR3 size: 15 residues. Germline CDR1 reads SGHAT; CDR2 reads FQNNGV. As DNA, the CDR3 is TGTGCCAGCAGCTCCCTAGCGGGGGGCAACTACGAGCAGTACTTC. Translated, it gives CASSSLAGGNYEQYF.

This clonotype was seen a handful of times. The chain links TRBV20-1 to TRBJ2-7; TRBD2 is a possible D gene (6 bases). Per germline, CDR1 DFQATT and CDR2 SNEGSKA (reference sequence). The CDR3 runs 13 residues. V was clipped by 5 bases and J by 3 bases, with 14 bases between them. The CDR3 DNA is TGCAGTGCTGCCCGGGACTTAATCTACGAGCAGTACTTC. This encodes CSAARDLIYEQYF.

This rearrangement joins TRBV20-1 to TRBJ2-7, with D possibly TRBD1 on 5 matching bases. With 6 bases removed from V and 7 bases from J, the gap between germline ends came to 13 bases. Germline lookup yields CDR1 DFQATT and CDR2 SNEGSKA (reference sequence). The CDR3 consists of 11 residues. CDR3 nucleotides: TGCAGTGCCCGTGGGGCTGAAGAGCAGTACTTC. This codes for CSARGAEEQYF.

The table lists this clonotype with many counts. The chain carries TRBV5-1 and TRBJ1-6; D possibly corresponds to TRBD1 (5 bases). The V end was cut by 3 bases, the J end by 4 bases, with 11 bases between. The length of the CDR3 is 15 residues. The V gene's germline CDR1 is SGHRS and CDR2 YFSETQ. The CDR3 here is CASSSGTDYNSPLHF. The CDR3 DNA reads as TGCGCCAGCAGCTCCGGGACGGATTATAATTCACCCCTCCACTTT.